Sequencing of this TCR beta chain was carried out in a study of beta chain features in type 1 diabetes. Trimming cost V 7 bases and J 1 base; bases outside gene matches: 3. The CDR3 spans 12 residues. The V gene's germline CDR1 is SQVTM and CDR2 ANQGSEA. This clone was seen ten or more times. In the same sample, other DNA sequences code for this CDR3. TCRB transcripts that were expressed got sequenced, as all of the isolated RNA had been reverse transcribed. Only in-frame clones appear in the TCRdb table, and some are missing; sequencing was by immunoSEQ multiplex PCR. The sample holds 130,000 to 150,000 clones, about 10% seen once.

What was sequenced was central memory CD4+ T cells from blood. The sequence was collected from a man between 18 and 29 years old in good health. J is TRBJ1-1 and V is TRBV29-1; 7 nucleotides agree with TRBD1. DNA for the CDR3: TGCAGCGGTAGACAGGGGAACACTGAAGCTTTCTTT. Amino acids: CSGRQGNTEAFF.